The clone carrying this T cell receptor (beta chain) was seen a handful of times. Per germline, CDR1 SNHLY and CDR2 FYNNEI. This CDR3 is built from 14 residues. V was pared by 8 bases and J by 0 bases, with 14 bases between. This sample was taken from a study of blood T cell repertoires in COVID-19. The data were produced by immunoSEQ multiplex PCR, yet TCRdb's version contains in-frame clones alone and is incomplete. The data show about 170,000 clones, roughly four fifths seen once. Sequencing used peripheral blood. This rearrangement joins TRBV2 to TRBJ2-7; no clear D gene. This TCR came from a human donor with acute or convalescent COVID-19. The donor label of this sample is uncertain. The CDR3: CASLPRASSYEQYF. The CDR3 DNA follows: TGTGCCAGCCTCCCTCGCGCGAGCTCCTACGAGCAGTACTTC.